This T cell receptor (beta chain) was captured by sequencing in a study of T cell repertoires in cytomegalovirus infection. About the study: It was the public TCR beta signatures that indicated both CMV infection and matching HLA type.

This clonotype has more than one count but fewer than ten. CDR3 length equals 16 residues. The germline V gene encodes CDR1 DFQATT and CDR2 SNEGSKA (reference sequence). V lost 1 base and J lost 4; bases outside the gene matches: 10. MiXCR, run by TCRdb on the reads, gives a single entry per CDR3 protein. The sample shows about 260,000 distinct CDR3 sequences, roughly 13% of them seen only once. The chain is built from TRBV20-1 and TRBJ2-3, with 8 nucleotides matching TRBD2. The TCR was taken from a human donor in good health (CMV status not recorded). Some clones in this sample may be carry-over from other donors' samples. The source material was PBMCs. CDR3 loop: CSARVRQRELPDTQYF. The CDR3 coding sequence is TGCAGTGCTAGAGTCCGCCAGCGGGAGCTTCCAGATACGCAGTATTTT.